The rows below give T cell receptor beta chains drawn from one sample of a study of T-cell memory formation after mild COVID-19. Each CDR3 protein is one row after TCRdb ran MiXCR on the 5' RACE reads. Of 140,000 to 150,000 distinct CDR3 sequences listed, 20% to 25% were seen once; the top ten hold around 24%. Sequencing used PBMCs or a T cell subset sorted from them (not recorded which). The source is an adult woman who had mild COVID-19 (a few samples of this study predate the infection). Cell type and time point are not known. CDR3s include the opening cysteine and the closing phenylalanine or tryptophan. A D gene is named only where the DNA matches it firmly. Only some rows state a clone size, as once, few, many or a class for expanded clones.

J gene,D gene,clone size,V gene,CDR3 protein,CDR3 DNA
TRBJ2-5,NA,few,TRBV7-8,CASSSQGTSQETQYF,TGTGCCAGCAGCTCCCAGGGGACCTCCCAAGAGACCCAGTACTTC
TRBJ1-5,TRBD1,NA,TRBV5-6,CASSPGQVNQPQHF,TGTGCCAGCAGCCCCGGACAGGTAAATCAGCCCCAGCATTTT
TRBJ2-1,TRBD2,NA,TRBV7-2,CASSSGTSGRKIIYNEQFF,TGTGCCAGCAGCTCCGGGACTAGCGGGAGGAAAATCATTTACAATGAGCAGTTCTTC
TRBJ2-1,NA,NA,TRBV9,CASSSEGSSYNEQFF,TGTGCCAGCAGCTCAGAGGGCAGCTCCTACAATGAGCAGTTCTTC
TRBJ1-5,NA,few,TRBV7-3,CASGLFRGQYNQPQHF,TGTGCCAGTGGTCTTTTCCGGGGGCAGTATAATCAGCCCCAGCATTTT
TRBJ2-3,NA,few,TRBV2,CASREHRASRGTDTQYF,TGTGCCAGCAGGGAGCACAGGGCATCAAGAGGCACAGATACGCAGTATTTT
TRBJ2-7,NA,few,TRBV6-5,CASSHRDTYEQYF,TGTGCCAGCAGTCACAGAGATACCTACGAGCAGTACTTC
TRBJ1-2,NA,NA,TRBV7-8,CASSSGGVGYTF,TGTGCCAGCAGCTCGGGGGGAGTTGGCTACACCTTC
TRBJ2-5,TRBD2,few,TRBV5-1,CASSPGTSGQETQYF,TGCGCCAGCAGCCCCGGGACTAGCGGACAAGAGACCCAGTACTTC
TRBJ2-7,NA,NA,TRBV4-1,CASSQSGQTKYEQYF,TGCGCCAGCAGCCAGAGCGGCCAGACTAAGTACGAGCAGTACTTC
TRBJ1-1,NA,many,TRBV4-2,CASSPVQGSSTEAFF,TGTGCCAGCAGCCCCGTACAGGGATCGAGCACTGAAGCTTTCTTT
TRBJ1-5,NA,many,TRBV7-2,CASSLSPEWQPQHF,TGTGCCAGCAGCCTCAGCCCGGAATGGCAGCCCCAGCATTTT
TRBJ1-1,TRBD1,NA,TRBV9,CASSAQGGNTEAFF,TGTGCCAGCAGCGCCCAGGGGGGAAACACTGAAGCTTTCTTT
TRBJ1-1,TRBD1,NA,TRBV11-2,CASSSPIRDRGLWGTEAFF,TGTGCCAGCAGCTCGCCCATCCGGGACAGGGGGCTATGGGGGACTGAAGCTTTCTTT
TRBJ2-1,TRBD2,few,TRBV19,CASSVWLAGVRSYNEQFF,TGTGCCAGTAGTGTGTGGCTAGCGGGAGTCCGCTCCTACAATGAGCAGTTCTTC
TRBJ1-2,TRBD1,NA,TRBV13,CASSLRTGMADYGYTF,TGTGCCAGCAGCCTCCGGACAGGGATGGCGGACTATGGCTACACCTTC
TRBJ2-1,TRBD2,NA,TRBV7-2,CASSLDALAGEGSYNEQFF,TGTGCCAGCAGCTTAGATGCCCTAGCGGGGGAGGGCTCCTACAATGAGCAGTTCTTC
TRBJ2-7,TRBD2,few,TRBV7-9,CASSLSGLVSEQYF,TGTGCCAGCAGTCTCTCGGGACTAGTTTCCGAGCAGTACTTC
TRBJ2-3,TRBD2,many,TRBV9,CASSAASGGFTDTQYF,TGTGCCAGCAGCGCAGCTAGCGGGGGGTTCACAGATACGCAGTATTTT
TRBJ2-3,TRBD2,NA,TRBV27,CASSLLSAGGGAKDTQYF,TGTGCCAGCAGTTTATTATCGGCTGGCGGGGGGGCCAAAGATACGCAGTATTTT
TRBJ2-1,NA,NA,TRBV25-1,CASTMVEGNEQFF,TGTGCCAGCACCATGGTGGAAGGGAATGAGCAGTTCTTC
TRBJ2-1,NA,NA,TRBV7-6,CASSFPTSLYNEQFF,TGTGCCAGCAGCTTCCCGACGAGTCTGTACAATGAGCAGTTCTTC
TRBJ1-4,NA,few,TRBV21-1,CASSKEKVGLMKNCFF,NA
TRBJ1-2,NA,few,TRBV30,CAWSPLWVGYTF,TGTGCCTGGAGTCCTCTGTGGGTCGGCTACACCTTC
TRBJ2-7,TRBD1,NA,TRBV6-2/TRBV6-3,CASSYSGGEISYEQYF,TGTGCCAGCAGTTACTCAGGGGGCGAGATCTCCTACGAGCAGTACTTC
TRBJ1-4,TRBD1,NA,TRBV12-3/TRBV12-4,CASRSGQAAREKLFF,TGTGCCAGCAGATCTGGACAGGCAGCAAGGGAAAAACTGTTTTTT
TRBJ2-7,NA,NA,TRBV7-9,CASSFGVYEQYF,TGTGCCAGCAGCTTTGGGGTCTACGAGCAGTACTTC
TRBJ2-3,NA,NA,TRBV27,CASSPPGPLGATDTQYF,TGTGCCAGCAGTCCACCGGGCCCTCTGGGAGCCACAGATACGCAGTATTTT
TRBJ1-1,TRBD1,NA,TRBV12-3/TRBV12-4,CASTPTGGNTEAFF,TGTGCCAGCACGCCGACAGGGGGCAACACTGAAGCTTTCTTT
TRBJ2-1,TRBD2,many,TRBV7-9,CASCHRDYHYNEQFF,TGTGCCAGCTGCCACCGGGACTATCACTACAATGAGCAGTTCTTC
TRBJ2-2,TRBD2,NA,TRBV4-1,CASSQSGLAGPDGELFF,TGCGCCAGCAGCCAGTCGGGACTAGCGGGGCCCGACGGGGAGCTGTTTTTT
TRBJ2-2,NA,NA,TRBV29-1,CSVEGGEWAGELFF,TGCAGCGTTGAAGGAGGGGAATGGGCCGGGGAGCTGTTTTTT
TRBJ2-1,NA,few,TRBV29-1,CSASSLGEQFF,TGCAGCGCCTCCTCATTGGGTGAGCAGTTCTTC
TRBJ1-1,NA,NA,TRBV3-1,CASSQVFSGTEAFF,TGTGCCAGCAGCCAAGTTTTTTCCGGCACTGAAGCTTTCTTT
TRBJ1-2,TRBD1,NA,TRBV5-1,CASSLWDRDHYGYTF,TGCGCCAGCAGCTTGTGGGACAGGGATCACTATGGCTACACCTTC
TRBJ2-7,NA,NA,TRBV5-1,CASSFALDRTAYEQYF,TGCGCCAGCAGCTTCGCCCTCGACAGGACTGCCTACGAGCAGTACTTC
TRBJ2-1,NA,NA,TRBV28,CASSPASGPSYNEQFF,TGTGCCAGCAGTCCTGCTTCGGGTCCCTCCTACAATGAGCAGTTCTTC
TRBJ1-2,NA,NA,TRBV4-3,CASSQTAESNYGYTF,TGCGCCAGCAGCCAGACAGCCGAATCTAACTATGGCTACACCTTC
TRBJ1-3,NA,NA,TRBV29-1,CSVEDSSGNTIYF,TGCAGCGTTGAAGACAGCTCTGGAAACACCATATATTTT
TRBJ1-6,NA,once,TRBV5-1,CASSLGDRLYSPLHF,TGCGCCAGCAGCTTGGGGGACCGCCTGTATTCACCCCTCCACTTT
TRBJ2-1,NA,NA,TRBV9,CASSVDVSSYNEQFF,TGTGCCAGCAGCGTAGACGTCAGCTCCTACAATGAGCAGTTCTTC
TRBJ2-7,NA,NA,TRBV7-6,CASSLGVNADEQYF,TGTGCCAGCAGCTTAGGCGTTAACGCGGACGAGCAGTACTTC
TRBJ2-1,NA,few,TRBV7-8,CASSPRGSSYNEQFF,TGTGCCAGCAGCCCCCGTGGGAGCTCCTACAATGAGCAGTTCTTC
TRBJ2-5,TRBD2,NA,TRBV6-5,CASSYELAGVMETQYF,TGTGCCAGCAGTTACGAACTAGCGGGAGTCATGGAGACCCAGTACTTC
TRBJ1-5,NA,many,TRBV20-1,CSARVQGLNNQPQHF,TGCAGTGCTAGAGTCCAGGGGCTAAACAATCAGCCCCAGCATTTT
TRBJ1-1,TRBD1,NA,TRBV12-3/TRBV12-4,CASTRGQVNTEAFF,TGTGCCAGCACTAGAGGACAGGTGAACACTGAAGCTTTCTTT
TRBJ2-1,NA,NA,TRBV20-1,CSAREIGRRASPYNEQFF,TGCAGTGCTAGAGAGATTGGTAGACGGGCCTCCCCCTACAATGAGCAGTTCTTC
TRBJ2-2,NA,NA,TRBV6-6,CASRARELFF,TGTGCCAGCAGGGCTAGGGAGCTGTTTTTT
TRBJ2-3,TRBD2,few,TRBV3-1,CASSPRLSGGPTDTQYF,TGTGCCAGCAGCCCTCGACTGAGCGGGGGGCCCACAGATACGCAGTATTTT
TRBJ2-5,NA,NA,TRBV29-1,CSVEGWGEQETQYF,TGCAGCGTTGAAGGGTGGGGGGAGCAAGAGACCCAGTACTTC
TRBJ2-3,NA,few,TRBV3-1,CASSQDLRVTDTQYF,TGTGCCAGCAGCCAAGATCTGCGGGTAACAGATACGCAGTATTTT
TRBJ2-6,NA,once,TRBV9,CASSGSGIISGANVLTF,TGTGCCAGCAGCGGGTCCGGGATCATCTCTGGGGCCAACGTCCTGACTTTC
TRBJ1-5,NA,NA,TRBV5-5,CASRSGFSNQPQHF,TGTGCCAGCAGGTCAGGGTTTAGCAATCAGCCCCAGCATTTT
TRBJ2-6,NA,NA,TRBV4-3,CASSQDYGPGANVLTF,TGCGCCAGCAGCCAAGATTACGGACCTGGGGCCAACGTCCTGACTTTC